This TCR beta chain originates from a study of cytomegalovirus exposure and HLA in healthy donors. There are 13 residues in the CDR3. The V and J ends lost 6 bases and 7 bases respectively, with 10 bases between them. Germline CDR1 MNHEY, CDR2 SVGAGI. In the PCR, 60 Vbeta and 13 Jbeta primers were used. Assay used: immunoSEQ multiplex PCR; TCRdb lists only in-frame clones, some missing. The sample contains some 100,000 clones, around three quarters of which appear only once. Study-wide results and caveats: A later analysis reported that several of the most significant clusters appeared to be linked to common viral pathogens, among them Epstein-Barr virus. It was likely that a cluster of highly shared sequence variants was a sequencing artifact. Usually a TCR sequence was rare, but some public TCRs were found in many donors. Per a prior analysis, the majority of TCR beta V segments were productive roughly 87% or roughly 30% of the time.

On this clone: The antigen is unknown.

The chain employs TRBV6-5 and TRBJ1-6; no firm D call. This TCR came from a middle-aged man in good health and CMV-seronegative. Sequenced sample: PBMCs. This chain's CDR3 is CASSGFKNSPLHF. Here the CDR3 DNA reads TGTGCCAGCAGCGGGTTCAAAAATTCACCCCTCCACTTT.